The 23 T cell receptor beta chains reported below all come from one sample, sequenced in a study of blood T cell repertoires in COVID-19. Only in-frame clones appear in the TCRdb table, and some are missing; sequencing was by immunoSEQ multiplex PCR. The sample has about 79,000 clones, 70% to 90% seen once. Sequencing was done on a sample of peripheral blood. These receptors originate from a man between 45 and 60 years old with active COVID-19.

This sequence joins TRBV7-2 and TRBJ2-5; D may be TRBD2 (5 bases). V lost 3 bases and J lost 4, with 12 bases in between. The CDR3 contains 14 residues. CDR1 SGHTA and CDR2 FQGNSA come from the germline V gene. In nucleotides, the CDR3 is TGTGCCAGCAGCTTTGGGCTAGCTGGAGAGACCCAGTACTTC. This encodes CASSFGLAGETQYF.

The chain links TRBV2 to TRBJ2-1; TRBD2 might be the D (5 bases). This CDR3 has 14 residues. Per the germline V gene, CDR1 is SNHLY and CDR2 is FYNNEI. The V end was cut by 6 bases, the J end by 5 bases, with 14 bases between. The CDR3 DNA follows: TGTGCCAGCAGATTCCGGGATGAAAACAATGAGCAGTTCTTC. Its translation: CASRFRDENNEQFF.

The rearrangement joins TRBV27 to TRBJ2-3; possibly TRBD1 for D (5 bases). CDR3 size: 18 residues. V lost 2 bases and J lost 0, with 18 bases in between. The V gene's germline CDR1 is MNHEY and CDR2 SMNVEV (reference sequence). CDR3 nucleotide sequence: TGTGCCAGCAGTTTAAGGGGTCCACAGGAGCTCAGCACAGATACGCAGTATTTT. Its translation: CASSLRGPQELSTDTQYF.

V is TRBV7-3 and J is TRBJ1-6; D may be TRBD1 (5 bases). The V end lost 5 bases, the J end lost 10 bases, and 15 bases lay between the germline ends. This CDR3 comprises 14 residues. CDR1 and CDR2 (germline): SGHTA, FQGTGA. For the CDR3, the DNA is TGTGCCAGCAGCCCAGGGTCCCCAGGGTCACCCCTCCACTTT. Translating it yields CASSPGSPGSPLHF. The full variable domain, its missing parts supplied by reference TRBV7-3 and TRBJ1-6, is GAGVSQTPSNKVTEKGKYVELRCDPISGHTALYWYRQSLGQGPEFLIYFQGTGAADDSGLPNDRFFAVRPEGSVSTLKIQRTERGDSAVYLCASSPGSPGSPLHFGNGTRLTVT.

The chain recombines TRBV28 with TRBJ1-4; D call uncertain. This CDR3 region has 15 residues. V was shortened by 6 bases and J by 6 bases, with 17 bases between the two germline ends. CDR1 MDHEN and CDR2 SYDVKM come from the germline V gene. CDR3 coding DNA: TGTGCCAGCAGGTCCGGACTCATCCACCATGAAAAACTGTTTTTT. Translation: CASRSGLIHHEKLFF.

V gene TRBV2 combines with J gene TRBJ1-5; 10 bases line up with TRBD1. The V segment lost 6 bases and the J segment 7 bases; nucleotides outside the gene matches: 12. Germline lookup yields CDR1 SNHLY and CDR2 FYNNEI. CDR3 size: 16 residues. This chain's CDR3 is CASSRFRTGGTQPQHF. The CDR3 coding sequence is TGTGCCAGCAGCAGGTTCCGGACAGGGGGAACCCAGCCCCAGCATTTT.

The chain employs TRBV7-8 and TRBJ1-2; 7 bases are shared with TRBD1. There are 15 residues in the CDR3. Germline V gene lookup returns CDR1 SGHVS and CDR2 FQNEAQ. J lost 3 bases, V lost 2 bases, and 6 bases had no gene match. The CDR3 is CASSLSDREDYGYTF. As DNA, the CDR3 is TGTGCCAGCAGCTTATCTGACAGGGAAGACTATGGCTACACCTTC.

The rearrangement joins TRBV15 to TRBJ1-3, with D possibly being TRBD1 (5 bases). The CDR3 contains 14 residues. In germline, CDR1 is LNHNV, CDR2 YYDKDF (reference sequence). V was trimmed by 6 bases and J by 2 bases, leaving 11 bases between them. The CDR3 spells CATRRGIAGNTIYF. CDR3 bases: TGTGCCACCAGAAGGGGTATAGCTGGAAACACCATATATTTT.

This chain joins TRBV12-5 and TRBJ2-5; 7 bases are shared with TRBD1. Germline V CDR1 and CDR2: LGHNT, FRNRAP. The length of the CDR3 is 15 residues. The V gene end was trimmed by 0 bases and the J gene end by 7 bases; junction bases not matched to a gene: 8. The chain's CDR3 is CASGLVPRQGGTQYF. The DNA of the CDR3 is TGTGCTAGTGGTTTGGTACCCCGACAGGGTGGGACCCAGTACTTC.

The gene calls are TRBV9 and TRBJ1-6, with 9 bases aligning to TRBD1. Germline CDR1 is SGDLS and CDR2 is YYNGEE. CDR3 length: 15 amino acids. Trimming cost V 3 bases and J 7 bases; bases outside gene matches: 5. The CDR3 DNA sequence: TGTGCCAGCAGCGCAAAGGGACAGGGAAATTCACCCCTCCACTTT. It translates to CASSAKGQGNSPLHF.

This clone came up a few times. The chain links TRBV15 to TRBJ1-1; a weak D match, TRBD1 (6 bases). V shed 10 bases and J shed 2 bases, with 14 bases lying between them. This CDR3 has 13 residues. Germline-derived CDR1 and CDR2 are LNHNV and YYDKDF (reference sequence). The CDR3 region is CAIARQVNTEAFF. The CDR3 nucleotides read TGTGCCATCGCTCGACAGGTCAACACTGAAGCTTTCTTT. Full variable domain (outside the CDR3, taken from reference TRBV15 and TRBJ1-1): DAMVIQNPRYQVTQFGKPVTLSCSQTLNHNVMYWYQQKSSQAPKLLFHYYDKDFNNEADTPDNFQSRRPNTSFCFLDIRSPGLGDTAMYLCAIARQVNTEAFFGQGTRLTVV.

This clone has more than one count but fewer than ten. The genes are TRBV24-1 and TRBJ2-7; a weak D match, TRBD2 (6 bases). V was cut by 5 bases and J by 2 bases, with 9 bases left in between. Germline V lookup: CDR1 KGHDR, CDR2 SFDVKD. CDR3 size: 13 residues. CDR3 protein: CATSAGGTYEQYF. CDR3 DNA sequence: TGTGCCACCAGTGCCGGGGGAACCTACGAGCAGTACTTC.

V is TRBV7-3 and J is TRBJ2-5, with a possible D match to TRBD2 (6 bases). The germline V gene has CDR1 SGHTA and CDR2 FQGTGA. This CDR3 has 16 residues. With 2 bases removed from V and 4 bases from J, the gap between germline ends came to 17 bases. Here the CDR3 DNA reads TGTGCCAGCAGCTTATCGGGTGAAATCGGGGGAGAGACCCAGTACTTC. The encoded protein is CASSLSGEIGGETQYF.

V gene TRBV7-2 combines with J gene TRBJ2-2; 7 nucleotides agree with TRBD1. CDR1 SGHTA and CDR2 FQGNSA come from the germline V gene. This CDR3 comprises 15 residues. The V segment lost 6 bases and the J segment 4 bases; nucleotides outside the gene matches: 8. The CDR3 loop is CASRETGPGTGELFF. CDR3 DNA: TGTGCCAGCAGAGAGACAGGGCCTGGCACCGGGGAGCTGTTTTTT.

V gene TRBV13 combines with J gene TRBJ2-7, with a possible D match to TRBD2 (5 bases). The CDR3 length is 16 residues. V lost 5 bases and J lost 4, with 21 bases in between. The germline V gene encodes CDR1 PRHDT and CDR2 FYEKMQ (reference sequence). This CDR3 is CASSLTNVEAGYEQYF. The CDR3 bases are TGTGCCAGCAGCCTTACAAACGTCGAGGCGGGTTACGAGCAGTACTTC.

This chain joins TRBV15 and TRBJ1-2; 10 nucleotides match TRBD1. Germline V gene data show CDR1 as LNHNV and CDR2 as YYDKDF (reference sequence). With 1 base clipped from V and 8 bases from J, the junction kept 4 bases outside the gene matches. The CDR3 is 14 residues long. The DNA of the CDR3 is TGTGCCACCAGCAGAGGGGACAGGGGCAGCGGCTACACCTTC. Translating it yields CATSRGDRGSGYTF.

The chain recombines TRBV30 with TRBJ1-2; a possible D gene is TRBD1 (5 bases). CDR3 size: 12 residues. Germline CDR1 reads GTSNPN; CDR2 reads SVGIG (reference sequence). The ends were cut back, 3 bases at V and 5 bases at J, with 10 bases in the middle. CDR3 amino acids: CAWRDSAYGYTF. CDR3 nucleotide sequence: TGTGCCTGGAGAGACAGCGCATATGGCTACACCTTC.

The chain joins TRBV7-8 to TRBJ1-5, with 12 bases fitting TRBD1. The J segment lost 0 bases and the V segment lost 8 bases, leaving 8 bases of the junction unmatched. Germline V gene lookup returns CDR1 SGHVS and CDR2 FQNEAQ. CDR3 length: 17 amino acids. CDR3 nucleotide sequence: TGTGCCAGCGGGACAGGGGGCTCGCAATATAGCAATCAGCCCCAGCATTTT. This encodes CASGTGGSQYSNQPQHF.

This rearrangement joins TRBV27 to TRBJ2-2; no firm D call. The CDR3 extends over 12 amino acids. Germline V gene sequence: CDR1 MNHEY, CDR2 SMNVEV (reference sequence). V lost 6 bases and J 5 bases, leaving 7 bases between the germline ends. CDR3 in DNA: TGTGCCAGCAGCACCGGGACCGGGGAGCTGTTTTTT. It codes for CASSTGTGELFF.

The chain's CDR3 is CASSLAGYKETQYF. CDR3 bases: TGCGCCAGCAGCTTGGCCGGTTATAAAGAGACCCAGTACTTC. V is TRBV5-1 and J is TRBJ2-5, with D hard to call. Trimming took 0 bases from V and 3 from J, leaving 9 bases between them. The CDR3 covers 14 residues. Germline CDR1 is SGHRS and CDR2 is YFSETQ.

This clone was counted once. V usage is TRBV19 and J usage is TRBJ2-5, with 7 bases matching TRBD1. In germline, CDR1 is LNHDA, CDR2 SQIVND (reference sequence). Trimming took 5 bases from V and 2 from J; bases not matched to a gene: 5. The CDR3 extends over 14 amino acids. Written as DNA, the CDR3 is TGTGCCAGTAGTTTAAACAGGGGACAAGAGACCCAGTACTTC. Translating it yields CASSLNRGQETQYF. The full variable domain, rest sourced from reference TRBV19 and TRBJ2-5, is DGGITQSPKYLFRKEGQNVTLSCEQNLNHDAMYWYRQDPGQGLRLIYYSQIVNDFQKGDIAEGYSVSREKKESFPLTVTSAQKNPTAFYLCASSLNRGQETQYFGPGTRLLVL.

The chain carries TRBV9 and TRBJ2-2; maybe TRBD2 (6 bases). This CDR3 is built from 15 residues. V was cut by 2 bases and J by 3 bases, with 11 bases left in between. The germline V gene encodes CDR1 SGDLS and CDR2 YYNGEE. Here the CDR3 DNA reads TGTGCCAGCAGCGTTGGGGAGGCGGACACCGGGGAGCTGTTTTTT. The encoded protein is CASSVGEADTGELFF.

The J gene is TRBJ1-2, the V gene TRBV5-4; D not certain. The length of the CDR3 is 14 residues. CDR1 SGHNT and CDR2 YYREEE come from the germline V gene (reference sequence). V lost 0 bases to trimming and J lost 0 bases, with 6 bases between them. CDR3 in amino acids: CASSLGSANYGYTF. The CDR3 DNA follows: TGTGCCAGCAGCTTGGGAAGCGCTAACTATGGCTACACCTTC.